Presented here are 26 T cell receptor beta chains from one specimen sequenced in a study of blood T cell repertoires in COVID-19. Using immunoSEQ multiplex PCR, the repertoire was profiled, and TCRdb retains in-frame clones only, with some absent. The sample has 190,000 or so clones; around 80% are singletons. Sequencing was carried out using peripheral blood. Receptors were obtained from a woman older than 75 with COVID-19, enrolled during active disease.

V and J are TRBV11-2 and TRBJ2-2, with a possible D match to TRBD1 (6 bases). The V end was cut by 3 bases, the J end by 4 bases, with 6 bases between. The CDR3 is 13 residues long. The germline V gene has CDR1 SGHAT and CDR2 FQNNGV. The CDR3 sequence: CASSLTGTGELFF. DNA for the CDR3: TGTGCCAGCAGCTTGACAGGCACCGGGGAGCTGTTTTTT.

The V call is TRBV28, the J call TRBJ2-5; 11 bases agree with TRBD2. In germline, CDR1 is MDHEN, CDR2 SYDVKM. V shed 4 bases and J 5 bases; nucleotides not matched to a gene: 9. This CDR3 comprises 16 residues. In DNA form, the CDR3 reads TGTGCCAGCAGTTCTCCTATAGCGGGAGGGTTGGAGACCCAGTACTTC. Translated: CASSSPIAGGLETQYF.

V is TRBV11-3 and J is TRBJ1-1; D gene unclear. Trimming removed 3 bases at V and 0 bases at J, with 5 bases between. Germline V gene data show CDR1 as SGHNT and CDR2 as YENEEA. The CDR3 consists of 13 residues. CDR3 region: CASSLEMNTEAFF. In DNA form, the CDR3 reads TGTGCCAGCAGCTTGGAGATGAACACTGAAGCTTTCTTT. Together with reference TRBV11-3 and TRBJ1-1, the CDR3 gives the full variable domain: EAGVVQSPRYKIIEKKQPVAFWCNPISGHNTLYWYLQNLGQGPELLIRYENEEAVDDSQLPKDRFSAERLKGVDSTLKIQPAELGDSAVYLCASSLEMNTEAFFGQGTRLTVV.

The chain couples TRBV29-1 to TRBJ1-2, with 7 nucleotides matching TRBD1. V trimming: 3 bases; J trimming: 3 bases; junction bases outside the gene matches: 7. The germline V gene has CDR1 SQVTM and CDR2 ANQGSEA. This CDR3 is 14 amino acids long. The CDR3: CSVDPEQGDYGYTF. DNA for the CDR3: TGCAGCGTTGACCCCGAGCAGGGGGACTATGGCTACACCTTC.

The rearrangement joins TRBV5-1 to TRBJ2-7, with D possibly being TRBD2 (6 bases). This CDR3 spans 15 amino acids. Per germline, CDR1 SGHRS and CDR2 YFSETQ. V was pared by 6 bases and J by 1 base, with 17 bases between. The CDR3 here is CASKPITGTSYEQYF. The CDR3 bases are TGCGCCAGCAAACCTATTACCGGGACTTCCTACGAGCAGTACTTC.

The chain joins TRBV7-9 to TRBJ2-7, with 7 bases that match TRBD1. The V segment lost 5 bases and the J segment 7 bases; nucleotides outside the gene matches: 11. CDR1 is SEHNR, CDR2 FQNEAQ, per germline (reference sequence). The CDR3 length is 14 residues. The CDR3 loop is CASSPTGKDWEQYF. In DNA form, the CDR3 reads TGTGCCAGCAGCCCGACAGGGAAAGATTGGGAGCAGTACTTC.

This clone was picked up a small number of times. The chain uses TRBV5-6 and TRBJ1-4; D is uncertain. V gave up 4 bases and J gave up 8 bases, with 15 bases separating them. The CDR3 contains 14 residues. Germline V gene data show CDR1 as SGHDT and CDR2 as YYEEEE. CDR3 region: CASSATSTGEKLFF. The DNA for the CDR3 is TGTGCCAGCAGCGCTACCTCGACGGGGGAAAAACTGTTTTTT.

The chain carries TRBV2 and TRBJ2-7, with D perhaps TRBD1 (6 bases). Trimming took 7 bases from V and 2 from J, leaving 9 bases between them. Germline V gene lookup returns CDR1 SNHLY and CDR2 FYNNEI. The CDR3 extends over 12 amino acids. The CDR3 sequence: CASKGDPYEQYF. Here the CDR3 DNA reads TGTGCCAGCAAGGGGGATCCCTACGAGCAGTACTTC. The full variable domain, with the rest looked up from reference TRBV2 and TRBJ2-7, is EPEVTQTPSHQVTQMGQEVILRCVPISNHLYFYWYRQILGQKVEFLVSFYNNEISEKSEIFDDQFSVERPDGSNFTLKIRSTKLEDSAMYFCASKGDPYEQYFGPGTRLTVT.

This chain links TRBV6-5 with TRBJ1-1; a possible D gene is TRBD1 (5 bases). The CDR3 consists of 14 residues. V was clipped by 5 bases and J by 2 bases, with 12 bases between them. Looked up from germline, CDR1 is MNHEY and CDR2 is SVGAGI. The CDR3 DNA is TGTGCCAGCAGTACCTTCCAGGGAAACACTGAAGCTTTCTTT. Its protein product is CASSTFQGNTEAFF.

The chain recombines TRBV29-1 with TRBJ1-1; 9 positions agree with TRBD1. In germline, CDR1 is SQVTM, CDR2 ANQGSEA. The CDR3 is 13 residues long. With 3 bases clipped from V and 3 bases from J, the junction kept 2 bases outside the gene matches. CDR3 sequence (DNA): TGCAGCGTTGAGGACAGGGGATACACTGAAGCTTTCTTT. Its translation: CSVEDRGYTEAFF. Looking up the rest from reference TRBV29-1 and TRBJ1-1 gives the full variable domain: SAVISQKPSRDICQRGTSLTIQCQVDSQVTMMFWYRQQPGQSLTLIATANQGSEATYESGFVIDKFPISRPNLTFSTLTVSNMSPEDSSIYLCSVEDRGYTEAFFGQGTRLTVV.

The chain combines TRBV5-4 with TRBJ2-5, with TRBD2 matching over 11 bases. The junction had 6 bases not matched to a gene; V was cut back by 1 base and J by 4 bases. Germline loops: CDR1 SGHNT, CDR2 YYREEE (reference sequence). The CDR3 consists of 16 residues. CDR3 in amino acids: CASSLTSGSGRETQYF. CDR3 coding DNA: TGTGCCAGCAGCTTGACTAGCGGGAGTGGGAGAGAGACCCAGTACTTC.

The chain is built from TRBV4-2 and TRBJ2-7; 9 nucleotides match TRBD1. The CDR3 runs 17 residues. Losses at the gene ends were 1 base for V and 0 bases for J; bases not matched to a gene: 7. Looked up from germline, CDR1 is LGHNA and CDR2 is YNFKEQ. The CDR3 protein is CASSQVAGTGSSYEQYF. The CDR3 DNA is TGTGCCAGCAGCCAAGTTGCCGGGACAGGGAGCTCCTACGAGCAGTACTTC.

The rearrangement uses TRBV7-8 and TRBJ1-3; possible D gene TRBD1, 6 bases. The CDR3 runs to 16 residues. CDR1 SGHVS and CDR2 FQNEAQ come from the germline V gene. V lost 1 base to trimming and J lost 3 bases, with 13 bases between them. The chain's CDR3 is CASSLDTNRVGNTIYF. The CDR3 DNA reads as TGTGCCAGCAGCTTAGATACCAACAGGGTTGGAAACACCATATATTTT. The whole variable domain, remainder taken from reference TRBV7-8 and TRBJ1-3, is GAGVSQSPRYKVAKRGQDVALRCDPISGHVSLFWYQQALGQGPEFLTYFQNEAQLDKSGLPSDRFFAERPEGSVSTLKIQRTQQEDSAVYLCASSLDTNRVGNTIYFGEGSWLTVV.

The rearrangement uses TRBV10-3 and TRBJ2-3; tentative D call: TRBD2 (5 bases). This CDR3 has 15 residues. The germline gives CDR1 ENHRY, CDR2 SYGVKD. Trimming removed 7 bases from V and 4 bases from J, with 18 bases in between. CDR3 bases: TGTGCCATCAATTCGGACGGCAGAGGGTCAGATACGCAGTATTTT. As protein: CAINSDGRGSDTQYF.

This rearrangement joins TRBV3-1 (or the pseudogene TRBV3-2) to TRBJ2-5; tentatively, D is TRBD1 (6 bases). CDR1 and CDR2 from the germline V gene are LGHDT and YNNKEL (reference sequence). The CDR3 extends over 16 amino acids. With 5 bases removed from V and 4 bases from J, the gap between germline ends came to 20 bases. CDR3 protein: CASSYLSGLGGETQYF. Written as DNA, the CDR3 is TGTGCCAGCAGCTACCTAAGTGGCCTAGGGGGAGAGACCCAGTACTTC.

The gene calls are TRBV28 and TRBJ2-2; 10 bases line up with TRBD2. The length of the CDR3 is 16 residues. The V gene end was trimmed by 4 bases and the J gene end by 5 bases; junction bases not matched to a gene: 7. The germline gives CDR1 MDHEN, CDR2 SYDVKM. In nucleotides, the CDR3 is TGTGCCAGCAGTTCCCCAGCGGGAGGGGGGACCGGGGAGCTGTTTTTT. This codes for CASSSPAGGGTGELFF.

This chain links TRBV11-2 with TRBJ2-5; 11 bases line up with TRBD1. The V and J ends lost 3 bases and 4 bases, in that order; junction bases with no gene match: 7. CDR1 is SGHAT and CDR2 is FQNNGV in the germline V gene. CDR3 length: 16 amino acids. CDR3 amino acids: CASSFIGGTGGETQYF. The CDR3 DNA sequence: TGTGCCAGCAGCTTTATAGGCGGGACAGGGGGAGAGACCCAGTACTTC.

This clone was observed a handful of times. This chain links TRBV28 with TRBJ2-5, with D unclear. Germline-derived CDR1 and CDR2 are MDHEN and SYDVKM. V lost 2 bases and J 3 bases, leaving 13 bases between the germline ends. This CDR3 comprises 15 residues. In nucleotides, the CDR3 is TGTGCCAGCAGTTTAACCCGAGTCAATAAAGAGACCCAGTACTTC. It specifies CASSLTRVNKETQYF.

The chain links TRBV11-2 to TRBJ2-7; a weak D match, TRBD2 (6 bases). This CDR3 has 16 residues. V lost 5 bases, J lost 0 bases, and 17 bases lay in between. Germline V gene lookup returns CDR1 SGHAT and CDR2 FQNNGV. CDR3 sequence reads: CASSPRRGSYSYEQYF. CDR3 DNA: TGTGCCAGCAGCCCGCGTCGGGGGTCCTACTCCTACGAGCAGTACTTC.

Only a few counts were recorded for this clone. The V call is TRBV19, the J call TRBJ1-3; D is undetermined. Germline V gene data show CDR1 as LNHDA and CDR2 as SQIVND (reference sequence). The CDR3 runs to 15 residues. V lost 5 bases, J lost 5 bases, and 16 bases lay in between. In nucleotides, the CDR3 is TGTGCCAGTAGTGGCACCAGTTTTGTGAGAAACACCATATATTTT. The encoded protein is CASSGTSFVRNTIYF.

The chain combines TRBV7-9 with TRBJ1-2; perhaps TRBD1 as D (5 bases). With 6 bases removed from V and 7 bases from J, the gap between germline ends came to 24 bases. The length of the CDR3 is 16 residues. Germline-derived CDR1 and CDR2 are SEHNR and FQNEAQ (reference sequence). DNA for the CDR3: TGTGCCAGCAGAAAGCCGGGGACTGCGGGCTTTCTTGGCTACACCTTC. Its protein product is CASRKPGTAGFLGYTF.

The chain couples TRBV5-6 to TRBJ2-7; 9 bases match TRBD1. Unmatched junction bases numbered 9, after V lost 4 bases and J lost 4 bases. The CDR3 is made up of 15 amino acids. Germline V gene data show CDR1 as SGHDT and CDR2 as YYEEEE. The CDR3 sequence: CASSPVDRGGYEQYF. Here the CDR3 DNA reads TGTGCCAGCAGCCCCGTGGACAGGGGCGGTTACGAGCAGTACTTC. The full variable domain, completed using reference TRBV5-6 and TRBJ2-7, is DAGVTQSPTHLIKTRGQQVTLRCSPKSGHDTVSWYQQALGQGPQFIFQYYEEEERQRGNFPDRFSGHQFPNYSSELNVNALLLGDSALYLCASSPVDRGGYEQYFGPGTRLTVT.

The chain carries TRBV5-1 and TRBJ1-1, with 9 bases lining up with TRBD1. Germline lookup yields CDR1 SGHRS and CDR2 YFSETQ. The CDR3 is 15 residues long. V shed 4 bases and J 4 bases; nucleotides not matched to a gene: 8. CDR3 nucleotide sequence: TGCGCCAGCAGCACACAGGGGGCGCAGGGCACTGAAGCTTTCTTT. Amino acid sequence: CASSTQGAQGTEAFF.

This chain connects TRBV18 to TRBJ2-3; 14 bases match TRBD2. The CDR3 has 18 residues. V gave up 3 bases and J gave up 0 bases; unmatched junction bases: 5. Germline V gene data show CDR1 as KGHSH and CDR2 as LQKENI. CDR3: CASSPGLAGAGSTDTQYF. CDR3 DNA sequence: TGTGCCAGCTCACCGGGACTAGCGGGAGCTGGGAGCACAGATACGCAGTATTTT.

The chain combines TRBV6-6 with TRBJ2-3; D unclear. Germline V gene data show CDR1 as MNHNY and CDR2 as SVGAGI (reference sequence). The length of the CDR3 is 15 residues. Trimming left V 7 bases short and J 2 bases short, with 16 bases between. DNA of the CDR3: TGTGCCAGCACCGACACAGCCCCCATCACAGATACGCAGTATTTT. Translated: CASTDTAPITDTQYF.

The CDR3 DNA reads as TGTGCCACCAGTGATGACAATAATGAAAAACTGTTTTTT. It specifies CATSDDNNEKLFF. The V gene is TRBV24-1, the J gene TRBJ1-4; D not resolved. Trimming stripped 3 bases from V and 4 bases from J, with 5 bases between. The CDR3 totals 13 residues. Germline V gene sequence: CDR1 KGHDR, CDR2 SFDVKD.